Below are 10 T cell receptor beta chains sequenced from a single sample in a study of PD-1 blockade in classical Hodgkin lymphoma. Noted time point: cycle 4 day 1 (C4D1), after more than 5 weeks of nivolumab. Every single patient, without exception, relapsed after autologous stem cell transplantation, and brentuximab vedotin exposure varied. Profiled with immunoSEQ multiplex PCR; TCRdb holds only in-frame clones, not every one. The table records roughly 50,000 clones, around 87% of them present only once. The source was peripheral blood mononuclear cells (PBMCs), collected before the fourth cycle of nivolumab. These receptors all come from a human donor with classical Hodgkin lymphoma.

This chain joins TRBV4-2 and TRBJ2-7; D remains unclear. CDR3 length: 16 residues. V was pared by 4 bases and J by 0 bases, with 16 bases between. Looked up from germline, CDR1 is LGHNA and CDR2 is YNFKEQ. CDR3 nucleotide sequence: TGTGCCAGCAGCCCGGAACTTAGGACCAGCTCCTACGAGCAGTACTTC. Its translation: CASSPELRTSSYEQYF.

The chain couples TRBV6-5 to TRBJ2-7; 7 bases align to TRBD1. This CDR3 is 15 amino acids long. The junction had 12 bases not matched to a gene; V was cut back by 6 bases and J by 4 bases. Germline CDR1 reads MNHEY; CDR2 reads SVGAGI. CDR3 bases: TGTGCCAGCAGGTCCCTGCAGGGGGACAGTTACGAGCAGTACTTC. This encodes CASRSLQGDSYEQYF.

The chain is built from TRBV5-6 and TRBJ1-1; D might be TRBD1 (5 bases). This CDR3 region has 13 residues. Per the germline V gene, CDR1 is SGHDT and CDR2 is YYEEEE. V lost 2 bases and J lost 5, with 10 bases in between. The CDR3 coding sequence is TGTGCCAGCAGCTTCCCAGGGAGGACTGAAGCTTTCTTT. Translating gives CASSFPGRTEAFF.

This rearrangement joins TRBV10-3 to TRBJ1-5; tentatively, D is TRBD1 (5 bases). The CDR3 is 13 residues long. Trimming removed 4 bases from V and 5 bases from J, with 9 bases in between. Germline V gene sequence: CDR1 ENHRY, CDR2 SYGVKD. This CDR3 is CAISGGVDQPQHF. DNA for the CDR3: TGTGCCATCAGTGGAGGGGTCGATCAGCCCCAGCATTTT.

This clone was seen once. This chain connects TRBV6-5 to TRBJ2-7; D is perhaps TRBD2 (5 bases). Trimming removed 8 bases from V and 0 bases from J, with 14 bases in between. The CDR3 loop spans 14 amino acids. Germline lookup yields CDR1 MNHEY and CDR2 SVGAGI. The CDR3 here is CASRLRSGSYEQYF. The CDR3 DNA reads as TGTGCCAGCCGACTACGGAGCGGCTCCTACGAGCAGTACTTC.

The rearrangement joins TRBV10-1 to TRBJ1-2; D may be TRBD1 (6 bases). V lost 2 bases and J lost 4, with 23 bases in between. Germline V lookup: CDR1 WNHNN, CDR2 SYGVQD (reference sequence). This CDR3 is built from 18 residues. CDR3 coding DNA: TGCGCCAGCAGTGAGAAACCTACGACAGGCCGAAGGGTCTATGGCTACACCTTC. It yields the protein CASSEKPTTGRRVYGYTF.

This rearrangement joins TRBV6-1 to TRBJ2-3; a possible D gene is TRBD2 (6 bases). In germline, CDR1 is MNHNS, CDR2 SASEGT. CDR3 length: 17 residues. Trimming removed 1 base from V and 6 bases from J, with 20 bases in between. CDR3 in amino acids: CASSEGWASARLDTQYF. CDR3 in DNA: TGTGCCAGCAGTGAAGGGTGGGCTAGCGCCCGTCTGGATACGCAGTATTTT.

The gene calls are TRBV6-1 and TRBJ2-5, with TRBD1 identical over 7 bases. The CDR3 extends over 13 amino acids. Trimming took 4 bases from V and 4 from J; bases not matched to a gene: 3. CDR1 is MNHNS, CDR2 SASEGT, per germline. CDR3: CASSAGQVETQYF. In DNA form, the CDR3 reads TGTGCCAGCAGTGCCGGACAGGTAGAGACCCAGTACTTC.

CDR3 in DNA: TGTGCCAGCAGCGCGGGACAGGGTAGAGAGACCCAGTACTTC. It translates to CASSAGQGRETQYF. V and J are TRBV9 and TRBJ2-5, with 9 nucleotides matching TRBD1. The V segment lost 3 bases and the J segment 4 bases; nucleotides outside the gene matches: 4. From germline, CDR1 is SGDLS and CDR2 YYNGEE. CDR3 size: 14 residues.

The chain joins TRBV19 to TRBJ2-2; TRBD2 agrees at 10 bases. With V trimmed by 5 bases and J by 5 bases, 5 bases remained unmatched. CDR3 length: 15 amino acids. Germline V gene lookup returns CDR1 LNHDA and CDR2 SQIVND (reference sequence). Here the CDR3 DNA reads TGTGCCAGTAGTGCCCCGGGACTAGCGACCGGGGAGCTGTTTTTT. Amino acid sequence: CASSAPGLATGELFF.